The sequence of this T cell receptor (beta chain) was determined in a study of T-cell reconstitution after alpha-beta-depleted transplantation in children. Unique molecular identifiers were incorporated when the TCRbeta library was constructed. A single record per CDR3 protein comes from TCRdb applying MiXCR to the PCR reads. The repertoire has fewer than 750,000 distinct CDR3 sequences, around 23% of them found once; the top ten carry 12% to 15%. In this sample, this clonotype turned up many times. The target antigen is unknown. The CDR3 length is 14 residues. J lost 5 bases, V lost 6 bases, and 9 bases had no gene match. Germline V CDR1 and CDR2: SQVTM, ANQGSEA. Notes on the study in general: Surviving recipient cells, namely T cells and thymic progenitors, were the source of high day-60 TCRbeta diversity in some patients. Expanded graft clones numbering several hundred reportedly gave rise to alpha-beta T cells about two months after transplant. A year post-transplant, T-cell counts and diversity derived mostly from newly produced T cells.

The sequenced sample was PBMCs, mostly from graft donor cells, obtained 360 days after TCRalphabeta/CD19-depleted stem cell transplant. This sequence originates from a boy under three years old who had a stem cell transplant for acute myeloid leukemia, so the T cells may come from the graft donor. The V call is TRBV29-1, the J call TRBJ1-4; 7 bases match TRBD1. As DNA, the CDR3 is TGCAGCGTCATCCCCGTGACAGGGAATGAAAAACTGTTTTTT. Its translation is CSVIPVTGNEKLFF.